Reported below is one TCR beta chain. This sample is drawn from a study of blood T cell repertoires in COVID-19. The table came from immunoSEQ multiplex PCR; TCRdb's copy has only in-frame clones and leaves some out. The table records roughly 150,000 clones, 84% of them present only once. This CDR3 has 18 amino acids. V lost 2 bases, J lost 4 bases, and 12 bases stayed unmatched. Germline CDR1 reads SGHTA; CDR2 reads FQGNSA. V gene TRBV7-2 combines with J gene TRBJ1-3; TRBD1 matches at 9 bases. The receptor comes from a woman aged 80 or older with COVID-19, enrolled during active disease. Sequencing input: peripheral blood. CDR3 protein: CASSLFPPGTGTGNTIYF. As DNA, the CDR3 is TGTGCCAGCAGCTTATTCCCCCCCGGGACAGGGACAGGAAACACCATATATTTT.